This T cell receptor (beta chain) came from a study of blood T cell repertoires in COVID-19. Turning to the study itself: The cDNA or gDNA used as material had been derived from T cells, B-cell-depleted T cells, or PBMCs.

CDR3 length: 15 amino acids. Germline V CDR1 and CDR2: SGHNT, YYREEE (reference sequence). V gave up 4 bases and J gave up 1 base, with 9 bases separating them. The method was immunoSEQ multiplex PCR; TCRdb's version includes in-frame clones alone and lacks a portion of them. The sample holds 210,000 or so clones, approximately 80% seen once. This clone was detected only once. Sample: peripheral blood. The chain links TRBV5-4 to TRBJ2-6; TRBD1 is a possible D gene (5 bases). The sequence came from a woman of 80 years or more with active or convalescent COVID-19. CDR3: CASSRPGSGANVLTF. The CDR3 nucleotides read TGTGCCAGCAGCCGCCCAGGGTCTGGGGCCAACGTCCTGACTTTC.